This T cell receptor beta chain comes out of a study of blood T cell repertoires in COVID-19. On the study more broadly: The origin of the acute and convalescent COVID-19 samples was the United States, Italy and Spain. PBMCs, B-cell-depleted T cells, or T cells provided the cDNA or gDNA that made up the material.

Method: immunoSEQ multiplex PCR; TCRdb's copy keeps in-frame clones and lacks some. The repertoire includes a few hundred thousand clones, roughly nine tenths of them detected once, and under 4% sits in the top ten. J gave up 7 bases and V 2 bases, and 7 bases lay outside the gene matches. The CDR3 sequence is 14 residues long. Germline CDR1 is MNHNY and CDR2 is SVGAGI (reference sequence). Patients of the Seattle cohort, enrolled during active infection, were followed longitudinally. The receptor was isolated from a woman under 40 with COVID-19, enrolled during active disease. The chain uses TRBV6-6 and TRBJ2-5; the match to TRBD2 covers 7 bases. Sequencing used peripheral blood. The CDR3 is CASSYRRERGTQYF. CDR3 nucleotides: TGTGCCAGCAGTTACAGGCGGGAGAGGGGGACCCAGTACTTC.